The 9 T cell receptor beta chains presented below share a single source sample, sequenced in a study of OX40 agonist ivuxolimab in advanced cancers. The library was prepared using the immunoSEQ multiplex PCR assay. Drawn from immuneACCESS, this table holds only the in-frame rearrangements with V and J called that TCRdb kept. Clones are partly lost; checked studies trace under half to an unresolved V gene and leave the rest unexplained. Present in this sample are approximately 99,000 clones, approximately 95% of which were seen just once. The leading ten clones occupy just over 2% of the sample. This specimen consisted of CD4+ or CD8+ T cells sorted from blood, obtained in a trial of the OX40 agonist ivuxolimab. These receptors came from an adult with an advanced solid tumor such as melanoma, head and neck, liver or kidney cancer.

J is TRBJ2-1 and V is TRBV6-4; TRBD2 aligns across 7 bases. CDR3 length: 13 amino acids. The trim removed 2 bases at V and 8 bases at J, leaving 3 bases unmatched. The germline CDR1 and CDR2 sequences are MRHNA and SNTAGT. CDR3 region: CASSDGAGDEQFF. The CDR3 coding sequence is TGTGCCAGCAGTGACGGGGCGGGAGATGAGCAGTTCTTC.

The chain couples TRBV7-3 to TRBJ2-1; TRBD1 aligns across 7 bases. The J segment lost 8 bases and the V segment lost 5 bases, leaving 12 bases of the junction unmatched. The CDR3 loop spans 15 amino acids. The germline CDR1 and CDR2 sequences are SGHTA and FQGTGA. CDR3: CASSLNRGMMDEQFF. CDR3 nucleotides: TGTGCCAGCAGCCTTAACAGGGGTATGATGGATGAGCAGTTCTTC.

V is TRBV27 and J is TRBJ2-7; D unclear. The V end was cut by 6 bases, the J end by 2 bases, with 14 bases between. Germline V gene sequence: CDR1 MNHEY, CDR2 SMNVEV (reference sequence). The CDR3 consists of 14 residues. CDR3 sequence: CASRKTTYAYEQYF. The CDR3 DNA follows: TGTGCCAGCAGGAAAACGACATATGCCTACGAGCAGTACTTC.

The gene calls are TRBV15 and TRBJ2-1; D gene unclear. The ends were cut back, 3 bases at V and 3 bases at J, with 0 bases in the middle. Germline-derived CDR1 and CDR2 are LNHNV and YYDKDF (reference sequence). There are 11 residues in the CDR3. CDR3 nucleotides: TGTGCCACCAGCAGCTACAATGAGCAGTTCTTC. Translated: CATSSYNEQFF.

V is TRBV25-1 and J is TRBJ2-7; D ambiguous. CDR1 and CDR2 (germline): MGHDK, SYGVNS. Trimming removed 0 bases from V and 3 bases from J, with 3 bases in between. This CDR3 has 12 amino acids. As DNA, the CDR3 is TGTGCCAGCAGTGAATACGGCTACGAGCAGTACTTC. It specifies CASSEYGYEQYF.

The chain employs TRBV13 and TRBJ1-2; 8 bases are a match to TRBD1. This CDR3 comprises 15 residues. Germline V gives CDR1 PRHDT, CDR2 FYEKMQ (reference sequence). The junction had 15 bases not matched to a gene; V was cut back by 7 bases and J by 8 bases. CDR3 residues: CASIQKDREPLGYTF. CDR3 in DNA: TGTGCCAGCATCCAAAAGGACAGGGAACCGTTAGGCTACACCTTC. Drawing the rest from reference TRBV13 and TRBJ1-2, the complete variable domain is AAGVIQSPRHLIKEKRETATLKCYPIPRHDTVYWYQQGPGQDPQFLISFYEKMQSDKGSIPDRFSAQQFSDYHSELNMSSLELGDSALYFCASIQKDREPLGYTFGSGTRLTVV.

The chain uses TRBV5-1 and TRBJ2-7; D is unresolved. The CDR3 covers 12 residues. Germline assignment: CDR1 SGHRS and CDR2 YFSETQ. The V end lost 5 bases, the J end lost 1 base, and 7 bases lay between the germline ends. The CDR3 bases are TGCGCCAGCAGAGCTGCTTCCTACGAGCAGTACTTC. It codes for CASRAASYEQYF.

The rearrangement joins TRBV28 to TRBJ1-1; no reliable D call. V lost 2 bases and J 0 bases, leaving 13 bases between the germline ends. Germline lookup yields CDR1 MDHEN and CDR2 SYDVKM. The CDR3 covers 16 residues. CDR3 protein: CASSLMQFSMNTEAFF. In nucleotides, the CDR3 is TGTGCCAGCAGTTTAATGCAGTTCTCCATGAACACTGAAGCTTTCTTT. The whole variable domain, remainder taken from reference TRBV28 and TRBJ1-1, is DVKVTQSSRYLVKRTGEKVFLECVQDMDHENMFWYRQDPGLGLRLIYFSYDVKMKEKGDIPEGYSVSREKKERFSLILESASTNQTSMYLCASSLMQFSMNTEAFFGQGTRLTVV.

The rearrangement links TRBV6-5 to TRBJ2-1; D is possibly TRBD2 (7 bases). The CDR3 consists of 15 residues. CDR1 is MNHEY, CDR2 SVGAGI, per germline. Trimming stripped 5 bases from V and 8 bases from J, with 19 bases between. CDR3 amino acids: CASSPPFGGADEQFF. The CDR3, as DNA: TGTGCCAGCAGTCCCCCGTTTGGGGGGGCGGATGAGCAGTTCTTC.